These T cell receptor beta chains were read from a single sample in a study of blood T cell repertoires in COVID-19. Data came from immunoSEQ multiplex PCR; TCRdb stores just in-frame clones and leaves some out. The profile covers 200,000 or so clones, with 80% to 90% appearing a single time and roughly 5.7% taken by the ten largest. Sequencing was carried out using peripheral blood. These receptors originate from an elderly man with acute or convalescent COVID-19. Each CDR3 is given with its conserved first and last residue. Each record gives: V gene, J gene, D gene, CDR3 protein. D genes are given only for firm matches.

TRBV11-2,TRBJ2-1,TRBD2,CASSLDGGGNEQFF
TRBV27,TRBJ2-2,-,CASSFPGRHTGELFF
TRBV6-5,TRBJ2-1,TRBD2,CASRPSGNIYNEQFF
TRBV29-1,TRBJ1-1,-,CSVIQVTNTEAFF
TRBV27,TRBJ1-4,TRBD1,CASSLDRESEKLFF
TRBV7-2,TRBJ2-6,-,CASSLAWGVTNVLTF
TRBV6-5,TRBJ1-1,-,CASSYSYQGGNTEAFF
TRBV7-9,TRBJ2-7,TRBD2,CASKDSGRADEQYF
TRBV6-5,TRBJ1-1,-,CASSYGLMNTEAFF
TRBV7-9,TRBJ1-1,-,CASSLGSRTEAFF
TRBV19,TRBJ2-1,TRBD1,CASSQQGKIGDEQFF
TRBV7-2,TRBJ2-6,TRBD1,CASSALPTGAGANVLTF
TRBV5-6,TRBJ2-1,TRBD2,CASSPRIGTSGYNEQFF
TRBV7-2,TRBJ2-2,TRBD1,CASSPGTGGDTGELFF
TRBV27,TRBJ2-1,-,CASSLYTGEQFF
TRBV27,TRBJ2-1,TRBD1,CASSFDRGEQFF
TRBV5-3,TRBJ2-1,TRBD2,CARSLRLAGVWDNEQFF
TRBV3-1/TRBV3-2,TRBJ2-3,-,CASSQDSGFRSNTQYF